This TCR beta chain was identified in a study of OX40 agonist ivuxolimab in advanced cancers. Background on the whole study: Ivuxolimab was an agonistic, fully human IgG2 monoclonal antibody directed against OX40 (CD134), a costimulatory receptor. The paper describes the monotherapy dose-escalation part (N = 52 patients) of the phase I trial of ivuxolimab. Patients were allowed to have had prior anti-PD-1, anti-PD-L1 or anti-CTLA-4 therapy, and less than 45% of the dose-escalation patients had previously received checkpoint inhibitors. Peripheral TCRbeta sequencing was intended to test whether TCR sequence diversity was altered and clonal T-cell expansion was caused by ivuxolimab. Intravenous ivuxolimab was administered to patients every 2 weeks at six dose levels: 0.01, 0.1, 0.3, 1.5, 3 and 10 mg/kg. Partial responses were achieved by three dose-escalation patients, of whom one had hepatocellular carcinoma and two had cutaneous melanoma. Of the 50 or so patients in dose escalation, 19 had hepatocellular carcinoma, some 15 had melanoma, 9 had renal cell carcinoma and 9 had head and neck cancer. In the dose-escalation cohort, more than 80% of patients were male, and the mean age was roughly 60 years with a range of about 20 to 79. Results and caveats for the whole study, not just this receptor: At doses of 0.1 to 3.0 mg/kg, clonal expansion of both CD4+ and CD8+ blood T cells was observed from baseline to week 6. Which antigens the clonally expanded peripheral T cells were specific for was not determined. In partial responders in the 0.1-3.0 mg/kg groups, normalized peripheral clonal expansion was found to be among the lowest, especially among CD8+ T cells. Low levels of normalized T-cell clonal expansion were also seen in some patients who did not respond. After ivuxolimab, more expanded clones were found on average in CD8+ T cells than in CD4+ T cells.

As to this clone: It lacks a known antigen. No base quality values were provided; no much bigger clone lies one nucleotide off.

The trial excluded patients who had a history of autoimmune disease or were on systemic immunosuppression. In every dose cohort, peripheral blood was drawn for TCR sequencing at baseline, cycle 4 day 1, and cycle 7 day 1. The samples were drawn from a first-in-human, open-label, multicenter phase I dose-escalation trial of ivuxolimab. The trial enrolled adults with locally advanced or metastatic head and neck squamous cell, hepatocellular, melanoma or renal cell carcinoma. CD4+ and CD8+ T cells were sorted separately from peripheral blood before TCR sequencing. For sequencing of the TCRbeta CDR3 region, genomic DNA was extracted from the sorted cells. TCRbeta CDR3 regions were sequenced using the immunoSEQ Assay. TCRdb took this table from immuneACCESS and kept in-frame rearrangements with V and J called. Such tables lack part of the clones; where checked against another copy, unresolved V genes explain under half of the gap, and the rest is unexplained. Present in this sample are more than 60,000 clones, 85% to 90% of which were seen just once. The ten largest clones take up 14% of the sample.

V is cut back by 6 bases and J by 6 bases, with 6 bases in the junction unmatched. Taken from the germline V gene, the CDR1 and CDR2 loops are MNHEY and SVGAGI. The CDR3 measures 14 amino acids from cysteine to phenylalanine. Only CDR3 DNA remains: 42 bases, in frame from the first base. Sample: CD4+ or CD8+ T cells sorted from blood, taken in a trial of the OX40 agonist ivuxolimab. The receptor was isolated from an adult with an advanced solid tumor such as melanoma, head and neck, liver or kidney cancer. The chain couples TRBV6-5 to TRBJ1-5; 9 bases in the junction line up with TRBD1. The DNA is TGTGCCAGCAGCCACACGACAGGGGGTCAGCCCCAGCATTTT. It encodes CASSHTTGGQPQHF.